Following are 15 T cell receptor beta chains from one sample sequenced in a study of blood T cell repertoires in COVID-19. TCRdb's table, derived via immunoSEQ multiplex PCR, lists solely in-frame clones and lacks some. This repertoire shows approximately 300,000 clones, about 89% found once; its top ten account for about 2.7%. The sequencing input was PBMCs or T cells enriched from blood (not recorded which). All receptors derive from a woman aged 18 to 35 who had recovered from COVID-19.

CDR3 sequence (DNA): TGTGCCAGCAGTTTAAGCGGGACAGGGGGCGAGACCCAGTACTTC. Amino acids: CASSLSGTGGETQYF. This chain links TRBV28 with TRBJ2-5; TRBD1 aligns across 12 bases. V lost 2 bases to trimming and J lost 5 bases; unmatched junction nucleotides: 3. The CDR3 covers 15 residues. Germline V gene lookup returns CDR1 MDHEN and CDR2 SYDVKM.

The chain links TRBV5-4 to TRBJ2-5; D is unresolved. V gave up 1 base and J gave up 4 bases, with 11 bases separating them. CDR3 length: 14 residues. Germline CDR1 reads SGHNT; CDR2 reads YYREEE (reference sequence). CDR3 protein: CASSLSPARETQYF. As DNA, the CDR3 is TGTGCCAGCAGCTTGAGCCCGGCTAGAGAGACCCAGTACTTC.

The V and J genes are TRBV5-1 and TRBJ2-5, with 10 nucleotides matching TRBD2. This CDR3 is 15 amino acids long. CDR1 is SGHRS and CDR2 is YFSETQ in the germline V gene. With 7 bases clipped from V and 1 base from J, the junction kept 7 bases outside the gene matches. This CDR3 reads CASATSGALQETQYF. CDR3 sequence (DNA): TGCGCCAGCGCCACTAGCGGGGCCCTCCAAGAGACCCAGTACTTC.

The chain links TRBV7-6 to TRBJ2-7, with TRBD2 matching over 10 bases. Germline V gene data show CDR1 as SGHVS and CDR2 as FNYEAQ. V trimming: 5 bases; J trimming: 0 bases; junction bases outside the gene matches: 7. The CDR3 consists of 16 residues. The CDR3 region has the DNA TGTGCCAGCAGCCCCCGTCTAGCGGGGGACTCCTACGAGCAGTACTTC. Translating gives CASSPRLAGDSYEQYF.

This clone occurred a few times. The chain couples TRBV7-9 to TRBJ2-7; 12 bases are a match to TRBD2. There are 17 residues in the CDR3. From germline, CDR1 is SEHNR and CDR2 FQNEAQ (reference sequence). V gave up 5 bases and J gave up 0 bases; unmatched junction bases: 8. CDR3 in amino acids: CASSHRTSGDSSYEQYF. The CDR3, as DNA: TGTGCCAGCAGCCATCGGACTAGCGGGGACAGCTCCTACGAGCAGTACTTC.

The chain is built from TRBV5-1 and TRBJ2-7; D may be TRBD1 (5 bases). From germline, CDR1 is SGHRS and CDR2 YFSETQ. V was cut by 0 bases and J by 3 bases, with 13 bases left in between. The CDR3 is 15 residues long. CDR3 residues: CASSLERGGGYEQYF. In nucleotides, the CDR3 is TGCGCCAGCAGCTTGGAAAGGGGCGGCGGCTACGAGCAGTACTTC.

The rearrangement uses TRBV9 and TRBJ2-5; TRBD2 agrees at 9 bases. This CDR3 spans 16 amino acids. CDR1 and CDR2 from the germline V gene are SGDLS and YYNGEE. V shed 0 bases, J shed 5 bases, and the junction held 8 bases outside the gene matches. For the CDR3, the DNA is TGTGCCAGCAGCGTAGGGGTAGCGGGGGTTGAGGAGACCCAGTACTTC. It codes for CASSVGVAGVEETQYF.

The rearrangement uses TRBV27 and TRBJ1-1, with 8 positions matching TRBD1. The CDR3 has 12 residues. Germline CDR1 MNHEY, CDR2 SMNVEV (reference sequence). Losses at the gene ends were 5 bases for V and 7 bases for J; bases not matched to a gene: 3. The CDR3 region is CASSLGQGEAFF. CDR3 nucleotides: TGTGCCAGCAGTCTCGGACAGGGTGAAGCTTTCTTT.

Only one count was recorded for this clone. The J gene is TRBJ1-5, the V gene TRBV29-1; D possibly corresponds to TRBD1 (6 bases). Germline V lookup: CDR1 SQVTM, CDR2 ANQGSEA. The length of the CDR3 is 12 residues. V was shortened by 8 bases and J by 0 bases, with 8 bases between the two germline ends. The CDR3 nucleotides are TGCAGCCAGGGGAATAGCAATCAGCCCCAGCATTTT. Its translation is CSQGNSNQPQHF.

CDR3 nucleotides: TGTGCCAGCAGCTTGAGGGTGGGGAACTATGGCTACACCTTC. It encodes CASSLRVGNYGYTF. The V gene is TRBV7-8, the J gene TRBJ1-2; D gene unclear. The germline gives CDR1 SGHVS, CDR2 FQNEAQ. The CDR3 is 14 amino acids. Trimming removed 3 bases at V and 2 bases at J, with 10 bases between.

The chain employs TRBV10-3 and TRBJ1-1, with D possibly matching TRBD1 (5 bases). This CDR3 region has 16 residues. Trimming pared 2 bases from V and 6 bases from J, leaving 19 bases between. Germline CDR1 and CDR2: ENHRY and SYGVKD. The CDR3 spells CAISEARQGKDAEAFF. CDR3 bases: TGTGCCATCAGTGAGGCTCGGCAGGGAAAAGATGCTGAAGCTTTCTTT.

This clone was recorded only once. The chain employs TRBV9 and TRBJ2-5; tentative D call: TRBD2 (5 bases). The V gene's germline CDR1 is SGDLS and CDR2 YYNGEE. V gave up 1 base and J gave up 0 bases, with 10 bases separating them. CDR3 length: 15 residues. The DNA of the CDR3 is TGTGCCAGCAGCGTATTTAGCGCCAACCAAGAGACCCAGTACTTC. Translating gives CASSVFSANQETQYF.

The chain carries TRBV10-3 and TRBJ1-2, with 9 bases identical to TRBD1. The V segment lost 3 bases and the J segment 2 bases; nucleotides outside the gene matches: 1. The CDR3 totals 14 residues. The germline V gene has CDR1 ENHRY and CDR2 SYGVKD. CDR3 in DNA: TGTGCCATCAGTGATGGACAGGGGAACTATGGCTACACCTTC. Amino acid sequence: CAISDGQGNYGYTF.

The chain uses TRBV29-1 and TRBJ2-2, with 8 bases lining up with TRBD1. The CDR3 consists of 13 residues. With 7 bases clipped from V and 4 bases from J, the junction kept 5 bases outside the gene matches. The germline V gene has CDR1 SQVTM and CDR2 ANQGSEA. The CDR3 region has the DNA TGCAGCGCTCAGACAGGGGTCACCGGGGAGCTGTTTTTT. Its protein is CSAQTGVTGELFF.

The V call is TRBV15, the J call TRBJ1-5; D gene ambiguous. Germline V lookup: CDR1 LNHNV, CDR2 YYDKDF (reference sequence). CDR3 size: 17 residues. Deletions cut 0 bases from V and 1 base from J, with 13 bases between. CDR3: CATSRDAPGGSNQPQHF. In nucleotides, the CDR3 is TGTGCCACCAGCAGAGATGCTCCGGGTGGGAGCAATCAGCCCCAGCATTTT.